A single sample is the source of the 10 T cell receptor beta chains below, sequenced in a study of T cell responses to AZD1222 COVID-19 vaccine. Sequencing was performed with immunoSEQ multiplex PCR; in TCRdb, only in-frame clones are kept and a portion is missing. The sample gives more than 100,000 clones, about 90% of which show up once; approximately 8% is in the top ten. Sequencing used peripheral blood, obtained 28 days after the second AZD1222 dose. The source is an adult who received the AZD1222 COVID-19 vaccine.

V and J are TRBV11-2 and TRBJ1-2, with 8 bases lining up with TRBD1. CDR1 is SGHAT and CDR2 is FQNNGV in the germline V gene. The ends lost 2 bases at V and 7 bases at J; junction bases unmatched: 12. This CDR3 comprises 16 residues. The CDR3 DNA reads as TGTGCCAGCAGCTTAAATTTTCCAGGGGGCGCGGCTGGCTACACCTTC. It codes for CASSLNFPGGAAGYTF.

This chain links TRBV7-9 with TRBJ1-1; D is uncertain. CDR1 SEHNR and CDR2 FQNEAQ come from the germline V gene (reference sequence). This CDR3 is built from 15 residues. V lost 1 base to trimming and J lost 5 bases, with 14 bases between them. CDR3 sequence reads: CASSLETWGWTEAFF. The CDR3 coding sequence is TGTGCCAGCAGCTTAGAAACCTGGGGATGGACTGAAGCTTTCTTT.

A remark on this clone: An end of the junction differs from the germline gene, which may be a read error. This rearrangement joins TRBV28 to TRBJ1-2, with D possibly being TRBD1 (5 bases). In germline, CDR1 is MDHEN, CDR2 SYDVKM. CDR3 length: 12 residues. The CDR3 reads CASRPGTGEYAF. CDR3 DNA sequence: TGTGCCAGCAGACCCGGGACGGGAGAGTATGCCTTC.

Here the CDR3 DNA reads TGTGCCAGCAGCGGGGTAGGGGCGAATAACTATGGCTACACCTTC. This codes for CASSGVGANNYGYTF. The V and J genes are TRBV5-5 and TRBJ1-2; tentatively, D is TRBD1 (5 bases). The CDR3 sequence is 15 residues long. The V end lost 4 bases, the J end lost 1 base, and 14 bases lay between the germline ends. Germline CDR1 reads SGHKS; CDR2 reads YYEKEE (reference sequence).

The V gene is TRBV9, the J gene TRBJ1-2; TRBD1 agrees at 7 bases. The ends lost 0 bases at V and 7 bases at J; junction bases unmatched: 15. CDR1 and CDR2 (germline): SGDLS, YYNGEE. CDR3 length: 17 residues. DNA for the CDR3: TGTGCCAGCAGCGTAGCTACGAGGGACAGATTTTCAGGTGGCTACACCTTC. Protein product: CASSVATRDRFSGGYTF.

This clone was observed once. This chain joins TRBV2 and TRBJ1-1; the D gene is possibly TRBD1 (5 bases). Trimming removed 5 bases from V and 2 bases from J, with 9 bases in between. CDR1 SNHLY and CDR2 FYNNEI come from the germline V gene. The CDR3 extends over 13 amino acids. The CDR3 DNA reads as TGTGCCAGCAGTTCGACAGCAAACACTGAAGCTTTCTTT. The encoded protein is CASSSTANTEAFF.

The chain combines TRBV7-9 with TRBJ1-1; D may be TRBD1 (5 bases). The germline gives CDR1 SEHNR, CDR2 FQNEAQ (reference sequence). V dropped 1 base and J dropped 4 bases, with 13 bases sitting between them. The CDR3 totals 15 residues. The CDR3 spells CASSLEGKGSTEAFF. DNA of the CDR3: TGTGCCAGCAGCTTAGAAGGTAAGGGGAGCACTGAAGCTTTCTTT.

This chain joins TRBV5-4 and TRBJ2-1; D remains unclear. Germline lookup yields CDR1 SGHNT and CDR2 YYREEE (reference sequence). CDR3 length: 14 amino acids. The V end was cut by 4 bases, the J end by 7 bases, with 15 bases between. Here the CDR3 DNA reads TGTGCCAGCAGCCCCAGTAAGGCAAGTAATGAGCAGTTCTTC. It translates to CASSPSKASNEQFF.

This chain connects TRBV29-1 to TRBJ1-2, with 10 nucleotides matching TRBD1. This CDR3 is 14 amino acids long. Germline V lookup: CDR1 SQVTM, CDR2 ANQGSEA. V was clipped by 7 bases and J by 6 bases; unmatched bases: 11. CDR3 DNA: TGCAGCGCCCGCTCTACCGGGACAGGGGATGGCTACACCTTC. Its protein is CSARSTGTGDGYTF. Supplemented by reference TRBV29-1 and TRBJ1-2, the full variable domain reads SAVISQKPSRDICQRGTSLTIQCQVDSQVTMMFWYRQQPGQSLTLIATANQGSEATYESGFVIDKFPISRPNLTFSTLTVSNMSPEDSSIYLCSARSTGTGDGYTFGSGTRLTVV.

The rearrangement joins TRBV6-4 to TRBJ1-6; 7 bases agree with TRBD1. The CDR3 is 15 residues long. The germline CDR1 and CDR2 sequences are MRHNA and SNTAGT. With 8 bases clipped from V and 4 bases from J, the junction kept 8 bases outside the gene matches. The DNA of the CDR3 is TGTGCCAGCTCCCCAACAGGGGTGTATAATTCACCCCTCCACTTT. As protein: CASSPTGVYNSPLHF.